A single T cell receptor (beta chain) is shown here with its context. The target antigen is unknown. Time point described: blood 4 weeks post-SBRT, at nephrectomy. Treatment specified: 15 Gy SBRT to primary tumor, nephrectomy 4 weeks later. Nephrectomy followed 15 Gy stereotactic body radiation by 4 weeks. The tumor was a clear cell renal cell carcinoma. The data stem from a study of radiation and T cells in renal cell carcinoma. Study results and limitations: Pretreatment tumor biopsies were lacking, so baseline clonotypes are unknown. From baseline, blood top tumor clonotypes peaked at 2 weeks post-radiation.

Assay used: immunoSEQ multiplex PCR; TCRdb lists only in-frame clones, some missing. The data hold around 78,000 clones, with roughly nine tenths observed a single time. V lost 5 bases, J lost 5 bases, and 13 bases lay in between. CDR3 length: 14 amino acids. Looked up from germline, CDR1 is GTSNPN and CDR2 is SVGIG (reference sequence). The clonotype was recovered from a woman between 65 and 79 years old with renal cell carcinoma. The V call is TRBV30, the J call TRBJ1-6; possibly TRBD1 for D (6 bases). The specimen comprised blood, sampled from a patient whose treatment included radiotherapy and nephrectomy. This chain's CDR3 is CAWLQGPHNSPLHF. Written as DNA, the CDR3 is TGTGCCTGGCTTCAGGGGCCCCATAATTCACCCCTCCACTTT.